This TCR beta chain was recovered during a study of Ad26.COV2.S vaccination and SARS-CoV-2 variants. On the study more broadly: Recipients of Ad26.COV2.S got it intramuscularly, once or twice 56 days apart. Study-wide findings and caveats: It was reported that spike-specific CD8+ and CD4+ T cell responses were substantially broad after vaccination. The analyses of TCR breadth and depth may have understated the size of total T cell responses.

Profiled with immunoSEQ multiplex PCR; TCRdb holds only in-frame clones, not every one. This sample has some 460,000 clones, with 80% to 90% found just once. This sample's treatment: some 19 received Ad26.COV2.S at low or high dose, single or two shots; five or six received placebo; per-sample allocation not given. Sampling occurred on day 63 after the first vaccine or placebo injection. In Boston, an adult donor aged 18-55 years took part. The germline V gene has CDR1 SGHDN and CDR2 FVKESK. The CDR3 totals 13 residues. V lost 1 base, J lost 6 bases, and 8 bases lay in between. With regard to this clone: Its antigen is not known.

This material consisted of peripheral blood, taken in a trial of Ad26.COV2.S vaccine versus placebo. The clonotype originates from a person between 18 and 59 years old who received the Ad26.COV2.S COVID-19 vaccine or a placebo. V usage is TRBV14 and J usage is TRBJ2-3, with TRBD2 as a possible D gene (6 bases). The CDR3 nucleotides read TGTGCCAGCAGCCAAGGGCGGGGCGATACGCAGTATTTT. It is translated as CASSQGRGDTQYF.